One and the same sample provided the 24 T cell receptor beta chains below, sequenced in a study of cytomegalovirus exposure and HLA in healthy donors. Use of 60 Vbeta and 13 Jbeta primers characterized the PCR. Some clones are missing from TCRdb's copy, which holds only in-frame ones; the method was immunoSEQ multiplex PCR. Of roughly 150,000 clones listed, roughly 84% are singletons. The sequencing input was PBMCs. These receptors originate from a man aged 30-40 years in good health and CMV-seropositive.

This sequence joins TRBV19 and TRBJ1-2; D perhaps matches TRBD1 (6 bases). V was clipped by 5 bases and J by 0 bases, with 13 bases between them. Per germline, CDR1 LNHDA and CDR2 SQIVND (reference sequence). CDR3 length: 15 amino acids. The CDR3 DNA sequence: TGTGCCAGTAGTCCGGGCCAGGGGCCTAACTATGGCTACACCTTC. This codes for CASSPGQGPNYGYTF.

The chain couples TRBV2 to TRBJ2-5, with D perhaps TRBD1 (5 bases). Germline values: CDR1 SNHLY, CDR2 FYNNEI. CDR3 length equals 16 residues. V gave up 7 bases and J gave up 1 base, with 19 bases separating them. For the CDR3, the DNA is TGTGCCAGCAAACACGATCAAGGGGCACTCCAAGAGACCCAGTACTTC. Translation gives CASKHDQGALQETQYF.

The chain links TRBV2 to TRBJ2-7; 7 bases align to TRBD2. Germline CDR1 and CDR2: SNHLY and FYNNEI. V gave up 5 bases and J gave up 3 bases; unmatched junction bases: 4. The CDR3 totals 13 residues. The CDR3 DNA is TGTGCCAGCAGTCCCTCTAGCGGCTACGAGCAGTACGTC. Protein: CASSPSSGYEQYV.

The sample holds a few counts of this clone. The V and J genes are TRBV29-1 and TRBJ2-1; 12 bases are a match to TRBD2. With 1 base clipped from V and 6 bases from J, the junction kept 1 base outside the gene matches. The germline V gene has CDR1 SQVTM and CDR2 ANQGSEA. This CDR3 is 14 amino acids long. The CDR3 loop is CSVEGLAGVNEQFF. The CDR3 region has the DNA TGCAGCGTTGAAGGACTAGCGGGAGTCAATGAGCAGTTCTTC.

The V gene is TRBV6-1, the J gene TRBJ2-5; the match to TRBD2 covers 12 bases. The V gene end was trimmed by 7 bases and the J gene end by 4 bases; junction bases not matched to a gene: 7. The CDR3 has 15 amino acids. Germline CDR1 is MNHNS and CDR2 is SASEGT. The CDR3 bases are TGTGCCAGCATTCGACTAGCGGGAGTGGGAGAGACCCAGTACTTC. Its protein is CASIRLAGVGETQYF.

The rearrangement uses TRBV7-2 and TRBJ1-1; D is uncertain. This CDR3 spans 15 amino acids. V lost 3 bases and J 3 bases, leaving 14 bases between the germline ends. Per germline, CDR1 SGHTA and CDR2 FQGNSA. The CDR3 nucleotides are TGTGCCAGCAGCTTCTGGCGGGATGTGGACACTGAAGCTTTCTTT. Its translation: CASSFWRDVDTEAFF.

The chain has TRBV19 and TRBJ2-2; possible D gene TRBD1, 5 bases. This CDR3 spans 13 amino acids. V lost 6 bases to trimming and J lost 6 bases, with 11 bases between them. The germline V gene encodes CDR1 LNHDA and CDR2 SQIVND (reference sequence). The CDR3 spells CASRKEGAGELFF. The CDR3 nucleotides are TGTGCCAGTAGAAAGGAAGGGGCCGGGGAGCTGTTTTTT.

This chain links TRBV5-1 with TRBJ2-3; D is uncertain. V lost 4 bases, J lost 1 base, and 16 bases lay in between. The length of the CDR3 is 16 residues. Germline V gives CDR1 SGHRS, CDR2 YFSETQ. For the CDR3, the DNA is TGCGCCAGCAGCCTTGGGTGGGTAGCCCGCACAGATACGCAGTATTTT. Translation gives CASSLGWVARTDTQYF. Variable domain in full (rest from reference TRBV5-1 and TRBJ2-3): KAGVTQTPRYLIKTRGQQVTLSCSPISGHRSVSWYQQTPGQGLQFLFEYFSETQRNKGNFPGRFSGRQFSNSRSEMNVSTLELGDSALYLCASSLGWVARTDTQYFGPGTRLTVL.

There are a few counts of this clone. The DNA for the CDR3 is TGTGCCAGTAGTATAAGGACCGGAGGTCAGCCCCAGCATTTT. Residues: CASSIRTGGQPQHF. The chain employs TRBV19 and TRBJ1-5; D uncertain. This CDR3 is 14 amino acids long. The V gene's germline CDR1 is LNHDA and CDR2 SQIVND (reference sequence). The germline V and J ends were trimmed by 2 bases and 6 bases, with 11 bases remaining between them.

V gene TRBV19 combines with J gene TRBJ2-7; 7 bases agree with TRBD1. Germline CDR1 LNHDA, CDR2 SQIVND (reference sequence). CDR3 size: 14 residues. J lost 2 bases, V lost 6 bases, and 7 bases had no gene match. The CDR3 DNA reads as TGTGCCAGTAGCACGACAGGGAATCCCTACGAGCAGTACGTC. It codes for CASSTTGNPYEQYV.

This clone was observed a few times. The rearrangement joins TRBV6-5 to TRBJ1-1; possibly TRBD1 for D (6 bases). The CDR3 spans 13 residues. Germline assignment: CDR1 MNHEY and CDR2 SVGAGI. Trimming took off 6 bases at V and 4 bases at J, with 12 bases between the two ends. The CDR3 DNA is TGTGCCAGCAGGGACACAGGGAGCACTGAAGCTTTCTTT. The encoded protein is CASRDTGSTEAFF.

The V call is TRBV27, the J call TRBJ2-2, with 7 bases lining up with TRBD2. This CDR3 is 16 amino acids long. With 3 bases clipped from V and 5 bases from J, the junction kept 9 bases outside the gene matches. Per germline, CDR1 MNHEY and CDR2 SMNVEV (reference sequence). The CDR3 loop reads CASSFIGGSSTGELFF. The CDR3, as DNA: TGTGCCAGCAGTTTCATAGGCGGGAGTAGTACCGGGGAGCTGTTTTTT.

The genes are TRBV14 and TRBJ2-1; 14 positions match TRBD2. Germline CDR1 SGHDN, CDR2 FVKESK. The CDR3 is 15 residues long. The ends lost 4 bases at V and 6 bases at J; junction bases unmatched: 2. This chain's CDR3 is CASSRLAGGPNEQFF. The CDR3 coding sequence is TGTGCCAGCAGCCGACTAGCGGGAGGGCCCAATGAGCAGTTCTTC.

This clone appeared a few times. V gene TRBV5-1 combines with J gene TRBJ2-4, with 16 bases aligning to TRBD2. Germline CDR1 SGHRS, CDR2 YFSETQ. The CDR3 has 19 residues. V lost 4 bases and J lost 3; bases outside the gene matches: 10. The CDR3 loop reads CASSETGTSGRAGKNIQYF. The CDR3 bases are TGCGCCAGCAGCGAAACCGGGACTAGCGGGAGGGCCGGCAAAAACATTCAGTACTTC.

The gene calls are TRBV6-5 and TRBJ1-1; D is perhaps TRBD1 (5 bases). The V end was cut by 2 bases, the J end by 3 bases, with 10 bases between. CDR1 is MNHEY and CDR2 is SVGAGI in the germline V gene. The CDR3 length is 14 residues. The CDR3 DNA follows: TGTGCCAGCAGTTACGGTCAGGGTGACACTGAAGCTTTCTTT. Translated, it gives CASSYGQGDTEAFF.

The genes are TRBV6-6 and TRBJ1-1, with D unresolved. The CDR3 has 13 residues. The germline CDR1 and CDR2 sequences are MNHNY and SVGAGI (reference sequence). V lost 0 bases to trimming and J lost 2 bases, with 4 bases between them. This chain's CDR3 is CASSYSYNTEAFF. CDR3 nucleotide sequence: TGTGCCAGCAGTTACTCATATAACACTGAAGCTTTCTTT.

Turning to this clone: Germline is not matched at one junction end, which may reflect a read error. Different DNA sequences within this sample yield the same CDR3. The chain recombines TRBV6-5 with TRBJ2-7, with D maybe TRBD1 (5 bases). The CDR3 covers 16 residues. The germline gives CDR1 MNHEY, CDR2 SVGAGI. In nucleotides, the CDR3 is TGCGCCAGCAGTTACTCTGCCGGACACACCTCCTACGAGCAGTACTTC. It codes for CASSYSAGHTSYEQYF.

As regards this clone: Compared with germline, one end of the junction differs, possibly owing to a read error. Other DNA sequences from this sample encode an identical CDR3 as well. The chain couples TRBV28 to TRBJ1-1, with 8 nucleotides matching TRBD1. Germline V gives CDR1 MDHEN, CDR2 SYDVKM. The CDR3 has 13 amino acids. CDR3 in DNA: TGCGCCAGCAGCGGACAGGGAGGCACTGAAGCTTTCTTT. Translating it yields CASSGQGGTEAFF.

This clone occurred once. The V and J genes are TRBV15 and TRBJ2-7; tentatively, D is TRBD2 (5 bases). Germline CDR1 reads LNHNV; CDR2 reads YYDKDF (reference sequence). Trimming removed 5 bases from V and 1 base from J, with 12 bases in between. The CDR3 runs 14 residues. The CDR3 sequence: CATSRRTGSYEQYF. The CDR3 region has the DNA TGTGCCACCAGCCGAAGGACGGGGTCCTACGAGCAGTACTTC.

This chain links TRBV7-9 with TRBJ2-7, with 9 bases fitting TRBD1. CDR3 length: 16 amino acids. CDR1 is SEHNR and CDR2 is FQNEAQ in the germline V gene (reference sequence). V was pared by 5 bases and J by 4 bases, with 12 bases of the junction left unmatched. The CDR3: CASSLGPDRGNYEQYF. The CDR3 nucleotides are TGTGCCAGCAGCCTAGGGCCGGACAGGGGTAATTACGAGCAGTACTTC.

The chain recombines TRBV6-6 with TRBJ2-1, with D perhaps matching TRBD1 (6 bases). V lost 5 bases, J lost 2 bases, and 10 bases lay in between. This CDR3 is built from 14 residues. Germline CDR1 MNHNY, CDR2 SVGAGI (reference sequence). CDR3 loop: CASSRQATYNEQFF. The CDR3 bases are TGTGCCAGCAGTAGACAGGCTACCTACAATGAGCAGTTCTTC.

The chain joins TRBV27 to TRBJ2-5; 9 positions match TRBD2. This CDR3 spans 13 amino acids. The trim removed 8 bases at V and 7 bases at J, leaving 8 bases unmatched. Per germline, CDR1 MNHEY and CDR2 SMNVEV (reference sequence). CDR3: CASLRLADGTQYF. CDR3 sequence (DNA): TGTGCCAGCCTGCGACTAGCGGACGGGACCCAGTACTTC.

The gene calls are TRBV15 and TRBJ2-1; 10 bases are shared with TRBD2. Looked up from germline, CDR1 is LNHNV and CDR2 is YYDKDF (reference sequence). V lost 0 bases, J lost 4 bases, and 9 bases stayed unmatched. There are 18 residues in the CDR3. CDR3 loop: CATSRDQLAGRGYNEQFF. In DNA, the CDR3 is TGTGCCACCAGCAGAGATCAACTAGCGGGACGGGGGTACAATGAGCAGTTCTTC. Complete variable domain (other parts from reference TRBV15 and TRBJ2-1): DAMVIQNPRYQVTQFGKPVTLSCSQTLNHNVMYWYQQKSSQAPKLLFHYYDKDFNNEADTPDNFQSRRPNTSFCFLDIRSPGLGDTAMYLCATSRDQLAGRGYNEQFFGPGTRLTVL.

The chain combines TRBV7-2 with TRBJ2-7, with D possibly matching TRBD1 (6 bases). V was clipped by 3 bases and J by 3 bases, with 12 bases between them. Per germline, CDR1 SGHTA and CDR2 FQGNSA. The CDR3 has 14 residues. The CDR3: CASSLAGAYYEQYF. In nucleotides, the CDR3 is TGTGCCAGCAGCTTGGCAGGGGCCTACTACGAGCAGTACTTC.